These 24 T cell receptor beta chains came from one sample sequenced in a study of STAT3 mutations in large granular lymphocyte leukemia (dated by TCRdb to 2018 to 2020). Results the study describes overall, beyond this receptor: At least one immunodominant TCRbeta clonotype was present in every T-LGLL patient, and multiple immunodominant subclonotypes appeared in about half of the T-LGLL patients.

These TCRs' antigens remain unknown. The method behind the library was the immunoSEQ multiplex PCR assay. In its TCRdb copy, this immuneACCESS table keeps in-frame sequences only and misses some clones. Where compared with another copy, unresolved V genes explain less than half of these, and the others have no known cause. Here the sample has about 10,000 clones; roughly 54% occur a single time. Roughly 9% of the sample goes to the ten largest clones. The sequenced sample was peripheral blood mononuclear cells. The receptors were gathered from a boy aged 5-17 years with T-cell large granular lymphocyte leukemia. Some clones in this sample may be carry-over from other donors' samples. The age is the age at diagnosis.

The rearrangement uses TRBV5-1 and TRBJ1-2; the match to TRBD1 covers 9 bases. Germline lookup yields CDR1 SGHRS and CDR2 YFSETQ. J lost 4 bases, V lost 4 bases, and 8 bases had no gene match. The CDR3 is 15 amino acids. The CDR3 protein is CASSTRTGAGYGYTF. CDR3 sequence (DNA): TGCGCCAGCAGCACTAGGACAGGGGCGGGCTATGGCTACACCTTC.

The V gene is TRBV5-8, the J gene TRBJ1-2, with 9 bases fitting TRBD1. Per germline, CDR1 SGHTS and CDR2 YDEGEE. This CDR3 has 13 amino acids. With V trimmed by 4 bases and J by 6 bases, 4 bases remained unmatched. CDR3 residues: CASSRDRANGYTF. In DNA, the CDR3 is TGTGCCAGCAGCAGGGACAGGGCAAATGGCTACACCTTC.

The chain joins TRBV2 to TRBJ1-1, with 9 bases matching TRBD1. CDR3 length: 14 residues. V dropped 4 bases and J dropped 5; count of bases not matched to a gene: 5. CDR1 and CDR2 (germline): SNHLY, FYNNEI. CDR3 residues: CASSAEQGATEAFF. CDR3 nucleotides: TGTGCCAGCAGTGCGGAACAGGGGGCGACTGAAGCTTTCTTT.

This clone appeared a single time. This chain connects TRBV25-1 to TRBJ1-2; a weak D match, TRBD1 (5 bases). Germline lookup yields CDR1 MGHDK and CDR2 SYGVNS. V was shortened by 3 bases and J by 2 bases, with 16 bases between the two germline ends. The CDR3 totals 16 residues. Written as DNA, the CDR3 is TGTGCCAGCAGTGAGACGGGGACCTTCCACAACTATGGCTACACCTTC. Translated: CASSETGTFHNYGYTF.

The table lists this clone with a few counts. This sequence joins TRBV25-1 and TRBJ1-1, with D tentatively TRBD1 (5 bases). CDR1 MGHDK and CDR2 SYGVNS come from the germline V gene. This CDR3 has 12 residues. Trimming took 4 bases from V and 8 from J, leaving 11 bases between them. The CDR3, as DNA: TGTGCCAGCAGTGTACTAGGGGTGGAAGCTTTCTTT. This encodes CASSVLGVEAFF.

The chain joins TRBV18 to TRBJ2-7; possibly TRBD2 for D (6 bases). Looked up from germline, CDR1 is KGHSH and CDR2 is LQKENI. The CDR3 is 14 amino acids. Trimming shortened V by 2 bases and J by 4 bases, and 12 bases separated the two germline ends. This CDR3 is CASSPSGERYEQYF. The CDR3 coding sequence is TGTGCCAGCTCACCATCGGGGGAACGATACGAGCAGTACTTC. The full variable domain, with the rest looked up from reference TRBV18 and TRBJ2-7, is NAGVMQNPRHLVRRRGQEARLRCSPMKGHSHVYWYRQLPEEGLKFMVYLQKENIIDESGMPKERFSAEFPKEGPSILRIQQVVRGDSAAYFCASSPSGERYEQYFGPGTRLTVT.

The rearrangement links TRBV30 to TRBJ2-2, with D unresolved. The CDR3 consists of 10 residues. Germline lookup yields CDR1 GTSNPN and CDR2 SVGIG (reference sequence). Deletions cut 1 base from V and 6 bases from J, with 0 bases between. The DNA for the CDR3 is TGTGCCTGGAGTGCCGGGGAGCTGTTTTTT. Residues: CAWSAGELFF.

This clone appeared a few times. The V gene is TRBV30, the J gene TRBJ1-4; no reliable D call. Germline loops: CDR1 GTSNPN, CDR2 SVGIG (reference sequence). This CDR3 spans 15 amino acids. With 0 bases removed from V and 6 bases from J, the gap between germline ends came to 14 bases. The CDR3 DNA is TGTGCCTGGAGTGTACCGAGACTAAAGGATGAAAAACTGTTTTTT. This translates into CAWSVPRLKDEKLFF.

The chain joins TRBV25-1 to TRBJ1-6, with D unclear. CDR1 and CDR2 (germline): MGHDK, SYGVNS. Trimming stripped 1 base from V and 8 bases from J, with 3 bases between. The CDR3 runs 12 residues. The CDR3 DNA reads as TGTGCCAGCAGTGAATTTGATTCACCCCTCCACTTT. This translates into CASSEFDSPLHF. Looking up the rest from reference TRBV25-1 and TRBJ1-6 gives the full variable domain: EADIYQTPRYLVIGTGKKITLECSQTMGHDKMYWYQQDPGMELHLIHYSYGVNSTEKGDLSSESTVSRIRTEHFPLTLESARPSHTSQYLCASSEFDSPLHFGNGTRLTVT.

There are a few counts of this clone. This chain joins TRBV5-4 and TRBJ2-1; 8 bases match TRBD1. The CDR3 is 14 amino acids. V lost 2 bases to trimming and J lost 5 bases; unmatched junction nucleotides: 3. The germline CDR1 and CDR2 sequences are SGHNT and YYREEE (reference sequence). The CDR3 sequence: CASSFQDRDNEQFF. For the CDR3, the DNA is TGTGCCAGCAGCTTTCAGGACAGGGACAATGAGCAGTTCTTC.

V and J are TRBV30 and TRBJ2-7; 7 bases agree with TRBD2. V lost 0 bases, J lost 5 bases, and 7 bases stayed unmatched. CDR3 length: 14 amino acids. Germline assignment: CDR1 GTSNPN and CDR2 SVGIG (reference sequence). DNA of the CDR3: TGTGCCTGGAGTGTATTCGGGGGAGGGAACGAGCAGTACTTC. Its translation is CAWSVFGGGNEQYF.

This clone was detected a few times. The genes are TRBV29-1 and TRBJ1-5; D uncertain. The CDR3 spans 12 residues. The germline V and J ends were trimmed by 4 bases and 5 bases, with 9 bases remaining between them. Germline CDR1 SQVTM, CDR2 ANQGSEA. CDR3 sequence: CSVGARDQPQHF. CDR3 coding DNA: TGCAGCGTTGGGGCCCGGGATCAGCCCCAGCATTTT.

This clone was found a few times. The chain has TRBV5-4 and TRBJ1-4; TRBD1 aligns across 9 bases. The germline V gene encodes CDR1 SGHNT and CDR2 YYREEE (reference sequence). The CDR3 is made up of 14 amino acids. With 2 bases clipped from V and 7 bases from J, the junction kept 3 bases outside the gene matches. In nucleotides, the CDR3 is TGTGCCAGCAGCTTACAGGGGGCGCGTGAAAAACTGTTTTTT. It translates to CASSLQGAREKLFF. The full variable domain, in which reference TRBV5-4 and TRBJ1-4 provide the parts outside the CDR3, is ETGVTQSPTHLIKTRGQQVTLRCSSQSGHNTVSWYQQALGQGPQFIFQYYREEENGRGNFPPRFSGLQFPNYSSELNVNALELDDSALYLCASSLQGAREKLFFGSGTQLSVL.

This clone was observed a handful of times. V is TRBV29-1 and J is TRBJ2-7, with 7 bases lining up with TRBD2. The CDR3 extends over 15 amino acids. Losses at the gene ends were 0 bases for V and 3 bases for J; bases not matched to a gene: 8. From germline, CDR1 is SQVTM and CDR2 ANQGSEA. CDR3 nucleotides: TGCAGCGTTGAAGACGGTGGCGGGGGAGACTACGAGCAGTACTTC. Protein sequence: CSVEDGGGGDYEQYF.

This clone was observed a few times. The V gene is TRBV7-9, the J gene TRBJ2-5; the D gene is possibly TRBD1 (5 bases). The CDR3 totals 13 residues. Deletions cut 4 bases from V and 5 bases from J, with 11 bases between. Germline V CDR1 and CDR2: SEHNR, FQNEAQ (reference sequence). For the CDR3, the DNA is TGTGCCAGCAGCTCCGCAGGGCAGGAGACCCAGTACTTC. It specifies CASSSAGQETQYF.

The genes are TRBV30 and TRBJ1-5; TRBD1 matches 8 bases. Germline loops: CDR1 GTSNPN, CDR2 SVGIG (reference sequence). The CDR3 runs to 13 residues. The trim removed 4 bases at V and 5 bases at J, leaving 4 bases unmatched. The CDR3: CAWTKTGDQPQHF. CDR3 nucleotides: TGTGCCTGGACTAAGACAGGGGATCAGCCCCAGCATTTT.

This clone has a handful of counts. The gene calls are TRBV28 and TRBJ2-5; D is unresolved. The CDR3 is made up of 13 amino acids. The V gene's germline CDR1 is MDHEN and CDR2 SYDVKM. Deletions cut 3 bases from V and 4 bases from J, with 9 bases between. The chain's CDR3 is CASSFPSLETQYF. CDR3 coding DNA: TGTGCCAGCAGTTTCCCCAGTCTAGAGACCCAGTACTTC.

This rearrangement joins TRBV5-4 to TRBJ1-1; weak D call: TRBD1 (5 bases). This CDR3 comprises 17 residues. Per the germline V gene, CDR1 is SGHNT and CDR2 is YYREEE (reference sequence). Trimming cost V 4 bases and J 1 base, with 20 bases left between them. The CDR3 is CASSPIGGRKTNTEAFF. Here the CDR3 DNA reads TGTGCCAGCAGCCCCATCGGGGGACGGAAAACGAACACTGAAGCTTTCTTT.

The rearrangement uses TRBV7-9 and TRBJ2-7; D might be TRBD1 (5 bases). This CDR3 has 12 amino acids. Per germline, CDR1 SEHNR and CDR2 FQNEAQ (reference sequence). Trimming shortened V by 1 base and J by 7 bases, and 8 bases separated the two germline ends. CDR3 in amino acids: CASSLDYREQYF. Here the CDR3 DNA reads TGTGCCAGCAGCTTAGATTACAGGGAGCAGTACTTC.

A single count supports this clone. V gene TRBV5-1 combines with J gene TRBJ2-7, with D maybe TRBD1 (6 bases). CDR3 length: 14 amino acids. V was clipped by 0 bases and J by 6 bases, with 13 bases between them. Looked up from germline, CDR1 is SGHRS and CDR2 is YFSETQ. CDR3 protein: CASSLDREMGEQYF. The DNA for the CDR3 is TGCGCCAGCAGCTTGGACAGGGAAATGGGCGAGCAGTACTTC.

This chain joins TRBV18 and TRBJ1-4; 11 nucleotides agree with TRBD1. V was pared by 2 bases and J by 4 bases, with 0 bases of the junction left unmatched. The germline V gene has CDR1 KGHSH and CDR2 LQKENI. The CDR3 covers 15 residues. The CDR3 protein is CASSPGTGGNEKLFF. DNA for the CDR3: TGTGCCAGCTCACCAGGGACAGGGGGTAATGAAAAACTGTTTTTT.

The chain links TRBV5-1 to TRBJ2-1; maybe TRBD2 (6 bases). Germline CDR1 reads SGHRS; CDR2 reads YFSETQ. The CDR3 contains 15 residues. V shed 0 bases and J shed 3 bases, with 10 bases lying between them. For the CDR3, the DNA is TGCGCCAGCAGCTTGGCGGGAGAGAGCTACAATGAGCAGTTCTTC. Protein product: CASSLAGESYNEQFF.

The chain employs TRBV6-1 and TRBJ1-1, with D unclear. The CDR3 is made up of 14 amino acids. Germline CDR1 reads MNHNS; CDR2 reads SASEGT. Trimming left V 3 bases short and J 0 bases short, with 8 bases between. The CDR3 bases are TGTGCCAGCAGTGAGAGCGGCGTGAACACTGAAGCTTTCTTT. Amino acids: CASSESGVNTEAFF.

The chain combines TRBV30 with TRBJ2-7, with 9 bases aligning to TRBD1. Per the germline V gene, CDR1 is GTSNPN and CDR2 is SVGIG (reference sequence). The CDR3 is 14 amino acids. V shed 1 base and J 4 bases; nucleotides not matched to a gene: 5. The CDR3 DNA sequence: TGTGCCTGGAGTGCCGGGACAGGGCGGTACGAGCAGTACTTC. This encodes CAWSAGTGRYEQYF. The whole variable domain, remainder taken from reference TRBV30 and TRBJ2-7, is SQTIHQWPATLVQPVGSPLSLECTVEGTSNPNLYWYRQAAGRGLQLLFYSVGIGQISSEVPQNLSASRPQDRQFILSSKKLLLSDSGFYLCAWSAGTGRYEQYFGPGTRLTVT.